This TCR beta chain was sequenced during a study of somatic mutations in cytotoxic T cells in rheumatoid arthritis. Study-wide background: Several of the V beta antibody-stained T-cell populations were flow-sorted at nearly 100% purity; V beta1+ cells were among them and were sequenced for TCRB. Study-wide points: Antigen specificity of the expanded CD8+ clones was not determined.

From germline, CDR1 is LNHNV and CDR2 YYDKDF (reference sequence). The CDR3 has 15 residues. V gave up 1 base and J gave up 0 bases, with 9 bases separating them. Profiling relied on immunoSEQ multiplex PCR, and the TCRdb table lists in-frame clones only, not all of them. The data hold about 8,600 clones, with around three quarters observed a single time. Regarding this clone: Antigen: not known.

The V call is TRBV15, the J call TRBJ1-1; tentatively, D is TRBD1 (6 bases). This clonotype was obtained from a woman aged 50 to 60 in good health. Sequencing was done on a sample of CD8+ T cells sorted from blood. The CDR3 is CATSRADRLNTEAFF. The CDR3 DNA reads TGTGCCACCAGCAGAGCCGACAGGCTGAACACTGAAGCTTTCTTT.